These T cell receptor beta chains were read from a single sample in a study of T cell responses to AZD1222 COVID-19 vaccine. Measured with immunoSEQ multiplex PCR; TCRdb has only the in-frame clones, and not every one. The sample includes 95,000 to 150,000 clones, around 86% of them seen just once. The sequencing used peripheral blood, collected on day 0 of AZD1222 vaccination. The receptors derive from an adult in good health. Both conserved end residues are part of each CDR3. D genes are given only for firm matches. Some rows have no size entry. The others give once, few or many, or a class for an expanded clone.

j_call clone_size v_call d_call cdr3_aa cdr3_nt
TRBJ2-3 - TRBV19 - CASSPTGPTYTQYF TGTGCCAGTAGCCCAACGGGACCCACATATACGCAGTATTTT
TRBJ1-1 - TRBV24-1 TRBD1 CATSDSGQGQKNTEAFF TGTGCCACCAGTGATTCTGGACAGGGCCAGAAGAACACTGAAGCTTTCTTT
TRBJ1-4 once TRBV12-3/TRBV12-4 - CASSLIGEKLFF TGTGCCAGCAGTTTAATTGGTGAAAAACTGTTTTTT
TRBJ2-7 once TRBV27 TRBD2 CASFPGLAGGIYEQYF TGTGCCAGCTTCCCGGGACTAGCGGGGGGGATCTACGAGCAGTACTTC
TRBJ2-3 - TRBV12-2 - CASRPTKKDTQYF TGTGCAAGTCGCCCGACTAAGAAGGATACGCAGTATTTT
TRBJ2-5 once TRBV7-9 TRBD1 CASSWTGFETQYF TGTGCCAGCAGCTGGACAGGGTTTGAGACCCAGTACTTC
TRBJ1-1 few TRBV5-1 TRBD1 CASSVTGGPGNTEAFF TGCGCCAGCAGCGTCACAGGGGGCCCTGGGAACACTGAAGCTTTCTTT
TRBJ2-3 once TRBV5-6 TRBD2 CASSLSGGGVADTQYF TGTGCCAGCAGCTTGTCGGGAGGGGGGGTCGCAGATACGCAGTATTTT
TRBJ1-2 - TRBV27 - CASRLSESFNYGYTF TGTGCCAGCAGGCTTTCAGAAAGTTTTAACTATGGCTACACCTTC
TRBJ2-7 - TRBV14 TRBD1 CASSLRGGRGTYEQYF TGTGCCAGCAGCCTCCGGGGCGGCAGGGGGACCTACGAGCAGTACTTC
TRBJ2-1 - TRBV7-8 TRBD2 CASSGRGVAGAGEQFF TGTGCCAGCAGCGGCCGGGGGGTAGCGGGGGCGGGTGAGCAGTTCTTC
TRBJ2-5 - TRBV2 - CASTPRGLGETQYF TGTGCCAGCACGCCCCGGGGGCTGGGAGAGACCCAGTACTTC
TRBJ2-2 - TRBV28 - CASSLWGANTGELFF TGTGCCAGCAGTTTATGGGGAGCTAACACCGGGGAGCTGTTTTTT
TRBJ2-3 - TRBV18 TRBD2 CASSLSTSGGGTDTQYF TGTGCCAGCTCACTCTCGACTAGCGGGGGGGGCACAGATACGCAGTATTTT
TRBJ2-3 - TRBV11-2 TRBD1 CAGARGRGDTQYF TGTGCCGGGGCCAGGGGGCGTGGAGATACGCAGTATTTT
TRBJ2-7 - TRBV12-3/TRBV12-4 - CASTTASYEQYF TGTGCCAGCACTACGGCCTCCTACGAGCAGTACTTC
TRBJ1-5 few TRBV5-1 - CASSLSGNNQPQHF TGCGCCAGCAGCTTGTCAGGGAACAATCAGCCCCAGCATTTT
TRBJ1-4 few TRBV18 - CASSLGMGDEKLFF TGTGCCAGCTCACTCGGGATGGGGGATGAAAAACTGTTTTTT
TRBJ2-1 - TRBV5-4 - CASQTDSSYNEQFF TGTGCCAGCCAGACAGATAGCTCCTACAATGAGCAGTTCTTC
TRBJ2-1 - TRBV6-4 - CASSDLPTSREQFF TGTGCCAGCAGTGACTTGCCGACTTCTAGGGAGCAGTTCTTC
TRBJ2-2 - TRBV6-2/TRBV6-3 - CASSQGGISGELFF TGTGCCAGCAGTCAGGGAGGAATTAGCGGGGAGCTGTTTTTT
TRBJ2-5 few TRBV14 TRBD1 CASSRTGGRQETQYF TGTGCCAGCAGCAGGACAGGGGGCCGACAAGAGACCCAGTACTTC
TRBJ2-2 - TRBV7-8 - CASSRHGGELFF TGTGCCAGCAGCCGACACGGAGGGGAGCTGTTTTTT
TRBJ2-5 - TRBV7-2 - CASSQGKGSPRETQYF TGTGCCAGCAGCCAGGGCAAGGGCTCCCCCAGGGAGACCCAGTACTTC
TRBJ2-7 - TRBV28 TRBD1 CASSFIPGYRDRSYEQYF TGTGCCAGCAGTTTTATTCCGGGATACCGGGACAGATCCTACGAGCAGTACTTC
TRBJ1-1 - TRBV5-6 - CASSFRQGQLAFF TGTGCCAGCAGCTTCCGGCAGGGGCAGTTAGCTTTCTTT